This T cell receptor (beta chain) was recovered during a study of blood T cell repertoires in COVID-19. Study-wide context: Spain, Italy and the United States supplied samples that represented acute and convalescent COVID-19. PBMCs, B-cell-depleted T cells, or T cells provided the cDNA or gDNA that made up the material.

Under the authors' procedure: Estimation of nucleated cell counts was performed using reference gene primer amplification. The table came from immunoSEQ multiplex PCR; TCRdb's copy has only in-frame clones and leaves some out. From that table come the V and J calls and clone size; the DNA was used to work out D and trimming. The table records 65,000 to 90,000 clones, 80% to 90% of them present only once. V dropped 10 bases and J dropped 0 bases, with 13 bases sitting between them. In germline, CDR1 is MNHEY, CDR2 SVGAGI. This CDR3 contains 14 residues. Material for sequencing was peripheral blood. This TCR derives from a man in his forties or fifties with acute or convalescent COVID-19. The rearrangement joins TRBV6-5 to TRBJ2-4; tentatively, D is TRBD2 (6 bases). CDR3 region: CATRGLLAKNIQYF. Here the CDR3 DNA reads TGTGCCACTCGGGGGTTACTAGCCAAAAACATTCAGTACTTC.